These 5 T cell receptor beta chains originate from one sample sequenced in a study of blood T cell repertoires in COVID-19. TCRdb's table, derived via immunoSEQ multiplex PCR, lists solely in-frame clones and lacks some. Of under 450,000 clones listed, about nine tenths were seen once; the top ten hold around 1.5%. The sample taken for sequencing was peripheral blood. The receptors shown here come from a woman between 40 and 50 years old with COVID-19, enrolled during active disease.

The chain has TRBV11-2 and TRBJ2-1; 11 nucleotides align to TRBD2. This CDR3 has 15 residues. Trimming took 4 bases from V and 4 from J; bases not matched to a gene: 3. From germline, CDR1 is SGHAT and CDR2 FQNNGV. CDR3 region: CASSSGLADYNEQFF. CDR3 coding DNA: TGTGCCAGCAGCTCGGGACTAGCGGATTACAATGAGCAGTTCTTC.

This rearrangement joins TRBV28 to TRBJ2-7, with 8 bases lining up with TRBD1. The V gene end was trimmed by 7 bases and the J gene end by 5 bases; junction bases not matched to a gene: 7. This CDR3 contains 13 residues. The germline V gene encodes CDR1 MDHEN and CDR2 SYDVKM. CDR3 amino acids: CASNPGQGNEQYF. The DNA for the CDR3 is TGTGCCAGCAATCCAGGACAGGGAAACGAGCAGTACTTC.

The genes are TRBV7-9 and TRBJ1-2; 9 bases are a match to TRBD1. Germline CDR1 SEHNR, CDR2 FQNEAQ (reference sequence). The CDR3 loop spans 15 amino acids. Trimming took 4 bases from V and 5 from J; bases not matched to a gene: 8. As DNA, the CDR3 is TGTGCCAGCAGCTCTACAGGGGGCCAAAGGTATGGCTACACCTTC. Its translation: CASSSTGGQRYGYTF.

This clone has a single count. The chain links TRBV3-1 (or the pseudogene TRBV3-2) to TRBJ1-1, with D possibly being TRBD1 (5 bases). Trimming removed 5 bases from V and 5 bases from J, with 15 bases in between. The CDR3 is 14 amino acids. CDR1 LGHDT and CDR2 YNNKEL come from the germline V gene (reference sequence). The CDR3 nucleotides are TGTGCCAGCAGCAGGGGACTTAGAGAGACTGAAGCTTTCTTT. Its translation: CASSRGLRETEAFF.

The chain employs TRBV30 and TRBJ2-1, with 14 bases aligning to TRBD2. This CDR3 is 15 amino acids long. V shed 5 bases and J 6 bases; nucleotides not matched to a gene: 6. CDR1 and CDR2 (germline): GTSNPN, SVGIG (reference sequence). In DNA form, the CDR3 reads TGTGCCTGGGTCACCGGGACTAGCGGGAGCAATGAGCAGTTCTTC. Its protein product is CAWVTGTSGSNEQFF.